One and the same sample provided the 24 T cell receptor beta chains below, sequenced in a study of T cell responses to AZD1222 COVID-19 vaccine. Produced via immunoSEQ multiplex PCR; TCRdb's table is partial and in-frame only. The table shows under 130,000 clones, with about 93% occurring only once. Sample: peripheral blood, taken on day 0 of AZD1222 vaccination. The receptors derive from an adult in good health.

This clone was picked up one time. The V call is TRBV18, the J call TRBJ2-7; D might be TRBD2 (5 bases). The germline V and J ends were trimmed by 6 bases and 6 bases, with 15 bases remaining between them. This CDR3 is 13 amino acids long. Germline-derived CDR1 and CDR2 are KGHSH and LQKENI. CDR3 nucleotides: TGTGCCAGCTCTAAAGGGAGTCCTACCGAGCAGTACTTC. It codes for CASSKGSPTEQYF.

This clone was seen only once. The gene calls are TRBV11-2 and TRBJ2-7; D uncertain. Trimming took off 2 bases at V and 7 bases at J, with 6 bases between the two ends. From germline, CDR1 is SGHAT and CDR2 FQNNGV. The CDR3 has 11 amino acids. The CDR3 bases are TGTGCCAGCAGCTTATTACTGGAGCAGTACTTC. This sequence encodes CASSLLLEQYF.

The chain is built from TRBV2 and TRBJ2-7, with 9 positions matching TRBD2. CDR1 SNHLY and CDR2 FYNNEI come from the germline V gene. V lost 8 bases to trimming and J lost 4 bases; unmatched junction nucleotides: 9. The CDR3 runs 14 residues. In nucleotides, the CDR3 is TGTGCCAGCCGTCCGGGACTAGCTGTTTACGAGCAGTACTTC. Protein sequence: CASRPGLAVYEQYF.

The chain couples TRBV6-5 to TRBJ1-5; perhaps TRBD1 as D (5 bases). The V end lost 5 bases, the J end lost 3 bases, and 11 bases lay between the germline ends. The CDR3 spans 14 residues. CDR1 MNHEY and CDR2 SVGAGI come from the germline V gene. The CDR3 nucleotides are TGTGCCAGCAGTCGGGACGGCCTCAATCAGCCCCAGCATTTT. Protein product: CASSRDGLNQPQHF.

The gene calls are TRBV15 and TRBJ1-2, with D possibly being TRBD1 (5 bases). This CDR3 has 14 residues. Deletions cut 5 bases from V and 1 base from J, with 11 bases between. Germline CDR1 reads LNHNV; CDR2 reads YYDKDF (reference sequence). The CDR3: CATSPRQHNYGYTF. Here the CDR3 DNA reads TGTGCCACCAGCCCCCGACAGCATAACTATGGCTACACCTTC.

The V call is TRBV5-4, the J call TRBJ2-7; 8 bases are shared with TRBD1. This CDR3 comprises 14 residues. CDR1 is SGHNT and CDR2 is YYREEE in the germline V gene (reference sequence). V lost 2 bases and J lost 3; bases outside the gene matches: 4. Written as DNA, the CDR3 is TGTGCCAGCAGCTTTTCAGGGGGCAACTACGAGCAGTACTTC. Protein sequence: CASSFSGGNYEQYF.

The chain links TRBV20-1 to TRBJ1-2; D gene unclear. Trimming pared 3 bases from V and 13 bases from J, leaving 6 bases between. Germline values: CDR1 DFQATT, CDR2 SNEGSKA (reference sequence). The CDR3 has 8 amino acids. CDR3 amino acids: CSASPATF. The CDR3 region has the DNA TGCAGTGCTAGTCCGGCCACCTTC.

This clone was picked up one time. V gene TRBV7-2 combines with J gene TRBJ2-1, with 9 bases identical to TRBD2. The germline gives CDR1 SGHTA, CDR2 FQGNSA. V shed 2 bases and J 6 bases; nucleotides not matched to a gene: 5. The CDR3 consists of 15 residues. CDR3 in DNA: TGTGCCAGCAGCTTAATAGCGGGAGTTGGCAATGAGCAGTTCTTC. Translation: CASSLIAGVGNEQFF.

This sequence joins TRBV25-1 and TRBJ1-1; D ambiguous. Germline lookup yields CDR1 MGHDK and CDR2 SYGVNS. The CDR3 spans 14 residues. V was trimmed by 4 bases and J by 1 base, leaving 10 bases between them. The CDR3 sequence: CASSVFDRNTEAFF. The CDR3 nucleotides are TGTGCCAGCAGTGTATTCGACCGGAACACTGAAGCTTTCTTT.

The chain is built from TRBV6-5 and TRBJ1-3, with D hard to call. Looked up from germline, CDR1 is MNHEY and CDR2 is SVGAGI. The CDR3 loop spans 15 amino acids. With 0 bases removed from V and 1 base from J, the gap between germline ends came to 7 bases. This CDR3 reads CASSYSPGSGNTIYF. In nucleotides, the CDR3 is TGTGCCAGCAGTTACTCGCCAGGATCTGGAAACACCATATATTTT.

This clone has only one observation. V gene TRBV19 combines with J gene TRBJ1-5; the match to TRBD1 covers 9 bases. V shed 4 bases, J shed 6 bases, and the junction held 4 bases outside the gene matches. Per the germline V gene, CDR1 is LNHDA and CDR2 is SQIVND (reference sequence). CDR3 length: 14 amino acids. CDR3 sequence (DNA): TGTGCCAGTAGTACAACAGGGGGCTCTCAGCCCCAGCATTTT. The encoded protein is CASSTTGGSQPQHF.

The chain has TRBV4-3 and TRBJ2-3, with TRBD1 as a possible D gene (5 bases). The V gene's germline CDR1 is LGHNA and CDR2 YSLEER. Trimming left V 1 base short and J 3 bases short, with 11 bases between. The CDR3 is 15 residues long. CDR3 bases: TGCGCCAGCAGCCAAGGGGCAGGGCGGACAGATACGCAGTATTTT. This sequence encodes CASSQGAGRTDTQYF.

The V call is TRBV5-6, the J call TRBJ1-2; 8 nucleotides align to TRBD1. The ends lost 4 bases at V and 4 bases at J; junction bases unmatched: 9. CDR3 length: 15 residues. Germline V gives CDR1 SGHDT, CDR2 YYEEEE. The CDR3 region has the DNA TGTGCCAGCAGCCAAAACGACAGGGGCGGCTATGGCTACACCTTC. Its translation is CASSQNDRGGYGYTF.

This rearrangement joins TRBV18 to TRBJ2-7; D could derive from TRBD1 or TRBD2 (5 bases each). CDR3 length: 13 amino acids. V lost 3 bases and J lost 0, with 6 bases in between. Germline CDR1 is KGHSH and CDR2 is LQKENI. In DNA form, the CDR3 reads TGTGCCAGCTCACCCGGGACCTCCTACGAGCAGTACTTC. As protein: CASSPGTSYEQYF.

The V and J genes are TRBV27 and TRBJ2-2; 11 bases map to TRBD2. The CDR3 consists of 16 residues. Per the germline V gene, CDR1 is MNHEY and CDR2 is SMNVEV (reference sequence). V was clipped by 3 bases and J by 7 bases; unmatched bases: 7. The CDR3 coding sequence is TGTGCCAGCAGTTTTTTAGCGGGAGGGCGAATCGGGGAGCTGTTTTTT. It encodes CASSFLAGGRIGELFF.

This sequence joins TRBV5-8 and TRBJ2-2, with D possibly being TRBD1 (6 bases). The CDR3 loop spans 16 amino acids. V dropped 6 bases and J dropped 0 bases, with 15 bases sitting between them. Germline V gives CDR1 SGHTS, CDR2 YDEGEE. CDR3 amino acids: CASIRSRGSNTGELFF. CDR3 DNA: TGTGCCAGCATCCGAAGCAGGGGCTCGAACACCGGGGAGCTGTTTTTT. Filled out from reference TRBV5-8 and TRBJ2-2, the complete variable domain reads EAGVTQSPTHLIKTRGQQATLRCSPISGHTSVYWYQQALGLGLQFLLWYDEGEERNRGNFPPRFSGRQFPNYSSELNVNALELEDSALYLCASIRSRGSNTGELFFGEGSRLTVL.

The chain employs TRBV15 and TRBJ2-5, with D possibly being TRBD2 (7 bases). This CDR3 comprises 17 residues. Germline V gene data show CDR1 as LNHNV and CDR2 as YYDKDF (reference sequence). V lost 7 bases and J lost 4, with 25 bases in between. CDR3 sequence reads: CATTQSGTPKEGETQYF. The CDR3 nucleotides read TGTGCCACCACCCAAAGCGGGACACCCAAAGAGGGAGAGACCCAGTACTTC. Supplemented by reference TRBV15 and TRBJ2-5, the full variable domain reads DAMVIQNPRYQVTQFGKPVTLSCSQTLNHNVMYWYQQKSSQAPKLLFHYYDKDFNNEADTPDNFQSRRPNTSFCFLDIRSPGLGDTAMYLCATTQSGTPKEGETQYFGPGTRLLVL.

The chain combines TRBV2 with TRBJ1-5; D gene ambiguous. The CDR3 spans 14 residues. The V end was cut by 4 bases, the J end by 3 bases, with 10 bases between. Per the germline V gene, CDR1 is SNHLY and CDR2 is FYNNEI. In nucleotides, the CDR3 is TGTGCCAGCAGTGCCCTGGACGTCAATCAGCCCCAGCATTTT. Protein product: CASSALDVNQPQHF.

V is TRBV5-1 and J is TRBJ2-7; 8 positions match TRBD2. The CDR3 spans 15 residues. CDR1 is SGHRS and CDR2 is YFSETQ in the germline V gene. J gave up 5 bases and V 0 bases, and 7 bases lay outside the gene matches. The CDR3 here is CASSLGGLVVHEQYF. The CDR3 DNA reads as TGCGCCAGCAGCTTGGGGGGACTAGTGGTCCACGAGCAGTACTTC.

The CDR3 region is CASSARQSNTEAFF. As DNA, the CDR3 is TGTGCCAGCAGCGCCCGACAGTCGAACACTGAAGCTTTCTTT. This rearrangement joins TRBV9 to TRBJ1-1; possible D gene TRBD1, 5 bases. From germline, CDR1 is SGDLS and CDR2 YYNGEE. V lost 3 bases to trimming and J lost 1 base, with 10 bases between them. The CDR3 sequence is 14 residues long.

This chain joins TRBV5-4 and TRBJ1-4, with 8 positions matching TRBD1. The CDR3 totals 19 residues. The V gene end was trimmed by 0 bases and the J gene end by 10 bases; junction bases not matched to a gene: 20. Germline V CDR1 and CDR2: SGHNT, YYREEE (reference sequence). CDR3 sequence reads: CASSLGGGTGGPTGRKLFF. The CDR3, as DNA: TGTGCCAGCAGCTTGGGGGGTGGCACAGGGGGTCCCACGGGCCGAAAACTGTTTTTT.

This clone was counted once. The chain uses TRBV6-4 and TRBJ2-7; the match to TRBD1 covers 10 bases. This CDR3 region has 15 residues. The J segment lost 7 bases and the V segment lost 11 bases, leaving 17 bases of the junction unmatched. Germline values: CDR1 MRHNA, CDR2 SNTAGT. CDR3 bases: TGTGCCCACAAAGCCCGCGGGACAGGGGTGTGGGAGCAGTACTTC. This sequence encodes CAHKARGTGVWEQYF.

This chain uses TRBV12-3 or TRBV12-4 with TRBJ1-6; D ambiguous. V lost 7 bases and J 13 bases, leaving 14 bases between the germline ends. The CDR3 consists of 12 residues. CDR3 nucleotides: TGTGCCAGCACCCGCGCCGGTGGGCCCCTCCACTTT. Translated, it gives CASTRAGGPLHF.

This clone was seen just once. This rearrangement joins TRBV2 to TRBJ1-5; the match to TRBD1 covers 7 bases. This CDR3 has 15 amino acids. Germline V gene data show CDR1 as SNHLY and CDR2 as FYNNEI. The V segment lost 4 bases and the J segment 3 bases; nucleotides outside the gene matches: 6. The CDR3 sequence: CASSGATGANQPQHF. The CDR3 coding sequence is TGTGCCAGCAGTGGGGCCACAGGGGCCAATCAGCCCCAGCATTTT.